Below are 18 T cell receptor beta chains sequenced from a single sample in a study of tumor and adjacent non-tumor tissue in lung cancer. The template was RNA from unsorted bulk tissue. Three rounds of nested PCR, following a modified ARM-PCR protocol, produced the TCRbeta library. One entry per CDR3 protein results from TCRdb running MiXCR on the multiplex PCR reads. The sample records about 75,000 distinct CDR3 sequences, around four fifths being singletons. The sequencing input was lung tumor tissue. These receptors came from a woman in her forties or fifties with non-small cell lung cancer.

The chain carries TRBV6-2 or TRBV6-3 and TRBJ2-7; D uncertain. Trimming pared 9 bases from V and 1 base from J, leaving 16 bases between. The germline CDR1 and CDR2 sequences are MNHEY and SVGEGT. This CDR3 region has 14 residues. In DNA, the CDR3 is TGTGCCAGGTGTTACTCCCCTGAGTCCTACGAGCAGTACTTC. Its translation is CARCYSPESYEQYF.

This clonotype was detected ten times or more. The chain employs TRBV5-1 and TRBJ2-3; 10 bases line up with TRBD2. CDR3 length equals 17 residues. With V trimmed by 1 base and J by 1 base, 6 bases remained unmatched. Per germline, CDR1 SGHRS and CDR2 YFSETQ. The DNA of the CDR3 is TGCGCCAGCAGCTTGTCCATAGCGGGAGGAGGCACAGATACGCAGTATTTT. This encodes CASSLSIAGGGTDTQYF.

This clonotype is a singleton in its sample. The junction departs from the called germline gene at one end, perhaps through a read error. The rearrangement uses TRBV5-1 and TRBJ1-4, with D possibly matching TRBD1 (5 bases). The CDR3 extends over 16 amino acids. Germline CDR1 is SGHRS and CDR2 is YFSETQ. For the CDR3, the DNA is TGCGTCAGCGGTCCGGGTGGGACGGCAACTAGTGAAAAACTGTTTTTT. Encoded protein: CVSGPGGTATSEKLFF. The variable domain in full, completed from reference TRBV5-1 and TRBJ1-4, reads KAGVTQTPRYLIKTRGQQVTLSCSPISGHRSVSWYQQTPGQGLQFLFEYFSETQRNKGNFPGRFSGRQFSNSRSEMNVSTLELGDSALYLCVSGPGGTATSEKLFFGSGTQLSVL.

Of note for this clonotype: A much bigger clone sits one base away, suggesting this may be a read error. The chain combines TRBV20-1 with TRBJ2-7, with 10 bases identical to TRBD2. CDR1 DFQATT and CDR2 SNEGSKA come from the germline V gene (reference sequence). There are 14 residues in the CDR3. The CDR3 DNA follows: TGCAGTGCTTCCCTAGCGGGAGTTTCCTACGAGCTGTACTTC. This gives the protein CSASLAGVSYELYF.

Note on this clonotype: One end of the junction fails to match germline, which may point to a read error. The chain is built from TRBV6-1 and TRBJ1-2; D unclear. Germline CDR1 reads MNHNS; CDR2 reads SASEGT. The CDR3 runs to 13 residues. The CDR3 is CASKNKADYGYTF. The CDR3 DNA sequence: TGTGCCAGCAAGAACAAGGCCGACTATGGCTATACCTTC.

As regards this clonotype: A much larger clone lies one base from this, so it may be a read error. The CDR3 loop reads CSAREQGKSYNEQIF. Here the CDR3 DNA reads TGCAGTGCTAGAGAACAGGGTAAATCCTACAATGAGCAGATCTTC. V usage is TRBV20-1 and J usage is TRBJ2-1; maybe TRBD1 (6 bases). The V gene's germline CDR1 is DFQATT and CDR2 SNEGSKA (reference sequence). The CDR3 has 15 residues.

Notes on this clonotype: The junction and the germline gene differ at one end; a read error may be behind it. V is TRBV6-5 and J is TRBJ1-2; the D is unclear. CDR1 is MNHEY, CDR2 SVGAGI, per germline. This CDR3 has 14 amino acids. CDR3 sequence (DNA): TGTGCCAGCGGTTACTCGATCATGGGAGGAGGCTACACCTTC. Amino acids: CASGYSIMGGGYTF.

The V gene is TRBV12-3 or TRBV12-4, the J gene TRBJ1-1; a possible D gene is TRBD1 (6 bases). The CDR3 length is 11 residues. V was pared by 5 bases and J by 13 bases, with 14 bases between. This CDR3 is CASSRGCSVFF. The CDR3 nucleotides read TGTGCCAGCAGTAGGGGGTGTTCAGTTTTCTTT.

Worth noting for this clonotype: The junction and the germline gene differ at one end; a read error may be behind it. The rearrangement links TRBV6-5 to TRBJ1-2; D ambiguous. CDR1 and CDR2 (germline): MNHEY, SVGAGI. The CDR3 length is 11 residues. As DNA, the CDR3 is TGTGCCAGAAGTTCAGAGTATGGCTACACCTTC. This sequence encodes CARSSEYGYTF.

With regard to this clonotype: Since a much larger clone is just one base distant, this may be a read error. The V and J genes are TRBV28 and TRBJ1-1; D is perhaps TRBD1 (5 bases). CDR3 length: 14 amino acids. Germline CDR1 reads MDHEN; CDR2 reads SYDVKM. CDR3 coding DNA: TGTGCCTGCAGCTTCCTCGACAGCGTGACTGAAGCTTTCTTT. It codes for CACSFLDSVTEAFF.

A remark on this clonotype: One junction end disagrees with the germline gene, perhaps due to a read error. CDR3 DNA sequence: TGTGCCAGCAACCAAGACTTCACTAGCAATCAGCCCCAGGATTTT. It translates to CASNQDFTSNQPQDF. V usage is TRBV4-2 and J usage is TRBJ1-5; D is undetermined. This CDR3 has 15 residues. The germline V gene has CDR1 LGHNA and CDR2 YNFKEQ.

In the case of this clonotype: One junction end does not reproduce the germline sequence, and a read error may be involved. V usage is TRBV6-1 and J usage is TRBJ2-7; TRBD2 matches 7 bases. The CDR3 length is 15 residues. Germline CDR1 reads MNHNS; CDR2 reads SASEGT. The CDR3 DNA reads TGTACCAGCAGTGAAAGAAAGCGGGGATCCTACAAGCAGTACTTC. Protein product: CTSSERKRGSYKQYF.

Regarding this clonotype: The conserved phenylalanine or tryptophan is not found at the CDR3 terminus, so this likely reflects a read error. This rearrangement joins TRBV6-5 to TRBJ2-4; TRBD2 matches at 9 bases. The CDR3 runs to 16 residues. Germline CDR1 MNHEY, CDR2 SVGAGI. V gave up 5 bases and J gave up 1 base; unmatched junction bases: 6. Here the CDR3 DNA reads TGTGCCAGCAGTGGACCTAGCGGGGTGGCCAAAAACATTCAGTACATC. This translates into CASSGPSGVAKNIQYI.

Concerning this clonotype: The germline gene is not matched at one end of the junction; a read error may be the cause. The CDR3 here is CATSERTGLAAFF. CDR3 sequence (DNA): TGCGCCACCAGTGAAAGGACAGGGCTTGCAGCTTTCTTT. The rearrangement joins TRBV24-1 to TRBJ1-1; 8 positions match TRBD1. From germline, CDR1 is KGHDR and CDR2 SFDVKD. The CDR3 spans 13 residues.

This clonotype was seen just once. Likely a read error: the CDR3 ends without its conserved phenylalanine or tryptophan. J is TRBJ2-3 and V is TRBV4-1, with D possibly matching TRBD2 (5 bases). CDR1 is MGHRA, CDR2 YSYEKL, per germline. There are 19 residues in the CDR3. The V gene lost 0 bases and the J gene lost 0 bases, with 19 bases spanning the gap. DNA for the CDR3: TGCGCCAGCAGCCAAGAAGAGGAGGATGCGGAGGAGAGCACAGATACGCAGTATTTG. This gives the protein CASSQEEEDAEESTDTQYL.

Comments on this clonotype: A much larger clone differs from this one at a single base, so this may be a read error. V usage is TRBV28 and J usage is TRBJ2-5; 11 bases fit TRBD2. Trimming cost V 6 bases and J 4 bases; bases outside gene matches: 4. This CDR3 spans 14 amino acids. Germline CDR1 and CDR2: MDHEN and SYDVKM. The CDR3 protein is CASRGTSGRETQYF. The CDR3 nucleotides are TGTGCCAGCAGGGGGACTAGCGGTAGAGAGACCCAGTACTTC.

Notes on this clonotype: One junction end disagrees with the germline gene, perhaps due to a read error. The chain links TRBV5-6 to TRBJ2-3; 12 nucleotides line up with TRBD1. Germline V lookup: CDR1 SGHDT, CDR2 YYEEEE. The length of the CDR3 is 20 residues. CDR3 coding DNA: TGTGCCAGCAGCTTGGAGCGGGGACAGGGGGCTTATTCCACCACAGATACGCTGTATTTT. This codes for CASSLERGQGAYSTTDTLYF.

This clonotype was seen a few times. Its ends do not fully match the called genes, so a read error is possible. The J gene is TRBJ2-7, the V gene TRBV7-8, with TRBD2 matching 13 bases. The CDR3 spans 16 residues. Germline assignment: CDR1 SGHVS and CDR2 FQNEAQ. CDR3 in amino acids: CTSSPGLAGTSYEQYF. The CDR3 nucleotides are TGTACCAGCAGCCCGGGACTAGCGGGAACATCCTACGAGCAGTACTTC. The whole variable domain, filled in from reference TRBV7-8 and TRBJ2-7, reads GAGVSQSPRYKVAKRGQDVALRCDPISGHVSLFWYQQALGQGPEFLTYFQNEAQLDKSGLPSDRFFAERPEGSVSTLKIQRTQQEDSAVYLCTSSPGLAGTSYEQYFGPGTRLTVT.